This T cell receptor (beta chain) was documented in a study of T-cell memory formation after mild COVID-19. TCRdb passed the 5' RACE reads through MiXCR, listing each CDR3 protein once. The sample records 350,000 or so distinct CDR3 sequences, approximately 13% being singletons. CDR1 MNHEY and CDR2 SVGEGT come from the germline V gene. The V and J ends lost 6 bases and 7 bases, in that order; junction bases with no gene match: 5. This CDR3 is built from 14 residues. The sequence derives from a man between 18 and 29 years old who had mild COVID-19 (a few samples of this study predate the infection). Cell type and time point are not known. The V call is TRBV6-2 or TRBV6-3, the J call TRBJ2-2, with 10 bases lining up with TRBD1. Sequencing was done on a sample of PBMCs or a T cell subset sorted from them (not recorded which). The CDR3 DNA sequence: TGTGCCAGCAGGGACAGGGGGACCCGCGGGGAGCTGTTTTTT. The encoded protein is CASRDRGTRGELFF.